The rows below give T cell receptor beta chains drawn from one sample of a study of cytomegalovirus exposure and HLA in healthy donors. Using immunoSEQ multiplex PCR, the repertoire was profiled, and TCRdb retains in-frame clones only, with some absent. The sample includes about 130,000 clones, approximately 92% seen only once; the top ten take approximately 1.1%. Sequencing was done on a sample of PBMCs. These receptors all stem from a woman aged 18-29 years in good health and CMV-seronegative. CDR3s include the opening cysteine and the closing phenylalanine or tryptophan. The D gene is left open where the match is weak. Not every row has a clone size; where given, it reads once, few, many or a size class.

TRBV18	TRBD1	-	TRBJ2-1	CASSPQAGAPGGAHNEQFF	TGTGCCAGCTCACCTCAGGCAGGGGCCCCAGGGGGCGCGCACAATGAGCAGTTCTTC
TRBV11-3	-	-	TRBJ2-2	CASSFEGVDTGELFF	TGTGCCAGCAGCTTTGAAGGGGTAGACACCGGGGAGCTGTTTTTT
TRBV28	TRBD2	-	TRBJ2-7	CASSGLAGAYEQYF	TGTGCCAGCAGCGGACTAGCGGGAGCCTACGAGCAGTACTTC
TRBV5-6	-	-	TRBJ2-1	CASTFFGSTDNSYNEQFF	TGTGCCAGCACCTTTTTCGGTTCGACGGACAACTCCTACAATGAGCAGTTCTTC
TRBV28	TRBD1	-	TRBJ2-4	CATRTGGAIAKNIQYF	TGTGCCACCCGGACAGGGGGGGCCATTGCCAAAAACATTCAGTACTTC
TRBV18	TRBD1	-	TRBJ1-5	CASSPETGERPQHF	TGTGCCAGCTCACCAGAGACAGGGGAACGGCCCCAGCATTTT
TRBV15	-	-	TRBJ2-2	CATSGGPIGGELFF	TGTGCCACCAGCGGCGGGCCGATTGGCGGGGAGCTGTTTTTT
TRBV15	-	-	TRBJ1-3	CATRRGTGTSGNTIYF	TGTGCCACCCGAAGGGGTACAGGGACCTCTGGAAACACCATATATTTT
TRBV6-1	-	once	TRBJ2-4	CASSAEGLTGALAKNIQYF	TGTGCCAGCAGTGCTGAAGGACTGACGGGTGCTCTAGCCAAAAACATTCAGTACTTC
TRBV5-1	TRBD1	-	TRBJ1-1	CASSLVPPGQGDTEAFF	TGCGCCAGCAGCTTGGTTCCTCCGGGACAGGGTGACACTGAAGCTTTCTTT
TRBV19	-	-	TRBJ2-3	CASSIAHTQYF	TGTGCCAGTAGTATAGCTCATACGCAGTATTTT